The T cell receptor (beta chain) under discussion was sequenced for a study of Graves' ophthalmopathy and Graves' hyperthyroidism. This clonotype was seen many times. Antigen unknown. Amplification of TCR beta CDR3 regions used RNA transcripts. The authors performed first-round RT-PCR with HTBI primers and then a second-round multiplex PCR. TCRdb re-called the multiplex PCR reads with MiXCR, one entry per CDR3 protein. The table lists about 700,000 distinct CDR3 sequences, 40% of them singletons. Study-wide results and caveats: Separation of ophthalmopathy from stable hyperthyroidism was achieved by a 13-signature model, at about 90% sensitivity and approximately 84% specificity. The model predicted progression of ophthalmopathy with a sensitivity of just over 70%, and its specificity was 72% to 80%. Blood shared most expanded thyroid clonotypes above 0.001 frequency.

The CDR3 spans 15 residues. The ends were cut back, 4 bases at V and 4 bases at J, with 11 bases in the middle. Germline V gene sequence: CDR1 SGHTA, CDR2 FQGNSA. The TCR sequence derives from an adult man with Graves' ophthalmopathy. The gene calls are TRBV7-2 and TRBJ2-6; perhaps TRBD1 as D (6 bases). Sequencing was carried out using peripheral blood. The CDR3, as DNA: TGTGCCAGCAGCTCACAGGGCTTGGGGGCCAACGTCCTGACTTTC. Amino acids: CASSSQGLGANVLTF.